This is a list of T cell receptor beta chains from one sample in a study of CD8 T cells in Susac syndrome. Via MiXCR, TCRdb re-called the immunoSEQ multiplex PCR reads, giving one row per CDR3 protein. The sample has 150,000 to 180,000 distinct CDR3 sequences; approximately 95% are singletons. Source material: CD4+ T cells from PBMCs. Receptor source: a human donor with Susac syndrome. The CDR3 runs from the conserved cysteine through the conserved F or W. The order of the fields is clone size, D gene, V gene, J gene, CDR3 DNA, CDR3 protein. D genes are given only for firm matches. Where a row states a size, it is once, few, many or the class of an expanded clone; other rows omit it.

>once|-|TRBV14|TRBJ2-7
TGTGCCAGCAGCCAAGAAGGGCTTAGCTACGAGCAGTACTTC
CASSQEGLSYEQYF
>-|TRBD1|TRBV5-1|TRBJ2-3
TGCGCCAGCACCTCAGGACAGGGATTTACAGATACGCAGTATTTT
CASTSGQGFTDTQYF
>-|-|TRBV5-6|TRBJ2-5
TGTGCCAGCAGCTTGATAGCCGGCGAGACCCAGTACTTC
CASSLIAGETQYF
>-|-|TRBV18|TRBJ2-3
TGTGCCAGCTCACCAAGATCCGCAGATACGCAGTATTTT
CASSPRSADTQYF
>-|TRBD1|TRBV29-1|TRBJ1-2
TGCAGCGCCACGGCGGGGACAGGGTATTATGGCTACACCTTC
CSATAGTGYYGYTF
>-|-|TRBV6-5|TRBJ1-6
TGTGCCAGCAGTTACAGACAGCGAAATTCACCCCTCCACTTT
CASSYRQRNSPLHF
>few|-|TRBV5-4|TRBJ1-1
TGTGCCAGCAGCTTGGTCTTGAACACTGAAGCTTTCTTT
CASSLVLNTEAFF
>-|-|TRBV20-1|TRBJ1-1
TGCAGTGCTTACGTACGGGACACTGAAGCTTTCTTT
CSAYVRDTEAFF
>-|-|TRBV2|TRBJ2-6
TGTGCCAGCAGGGGACACTCTGGGGCCAACGTCCTGACTTTC
CASRGHSGANVLTF
>few|-|TRBV6-5|TRBJ1-1
TGTGCCAGCAGTTACGGGGGTGGGGTGAACACTGAAGCTTTCTTT
CASSYGGGVNTEAFF
>-|-|TRBV20-1|TRBJ2-7
TGCAGTGTCCACAGGGACTACGAGCAGTACTTC
CSVHRDYEQYF
>-|TRBD1|TRBV20-1|TRBJ1-1
TGCAGTGCTCGGACAGGGAGGGACACTGAAGCTTTCTTT
CSARTGRDTEAFF
>once|TRBD1|TRBV6-6|TRBJ1-4
TGTGCCAGCACCTACGGACGTGGACAGGGGAGCGAAAAACTGTTTTTT
CASTYGRGQGSEKLFF
>-|-|TRBV4-2|TRBJ2-7
TGTGCCAGCAGCCAAGATGGGCGGTGGGAGCAGTACTTC
CASSQDGRWEQYF
>-|-|TRBV18|TRBJ2-5
TGTGCCAGCTCACAAAGGACATCGCAAGAGACCCAGTACTTC
CASSQRTSQETQYF
>-|-|TRBV4-1|TRBJ2-5
TGCGCCAGCAGCCAAGTTTCCCAAGAGACCCAGTACTTC
CASSQVSQETQYF
>-|-|TRBV12-3/TRBV12-4|TRBJ1-5
TGTGCCAGCAGTCCCCAGTTTGGGTCTCGGCCCCAGCATTTT
CASSPQFGSRPQHF
>-|TRBD1|TRBV4-3|TRBJ1-4
TGCGCCAGCAGCCAAGCCGGGGGACAGCATAATGAAAAACTGTTTTTT
CASSQAGGQHNEKLFF
>-|-|TRBV2|TRBJ2-7
TGTGCCAGCAATCAACAGTCCTACGAGCAGTACTTC
CASNQQSYEQYF
>-|-|TRBV20-1|TRBJ1-1
TGCAGTACCCGAACGACCCCAGGGGTAGCTGAAGCTTTCTTT
CSTRTTPGVAEAFF
>-|-|TRBV3-1|TRBJ2-7
TGTGCCAGCAGCCAAGATCGGCTGGGGGCTGCGGACGAGCAGTACTTC
CASSQDRLGAADEQYF
>-|-|TRBV9|TRBJ2-7
TGTGCCAGCAGTCCAAACCCGGGGGCCCCGGGGGAGCAGTACTTC
CASSPNPGAPGEQYF
>-|-|TRBV1|TRBJ2-7
TGCACCAGCAGCCAAGCTCGACTAGTGTCCAACGAGCAGTACTTC
CTSSQARLVSNEQYF
>-|-|TRBV29-1|TRBJ2-7
TGCAGCGTTAGGACTTTTAGCTCCTACGAGCAGTACTTC
CSVRTFSSYEQYF
>-|-|TRBV7-2|TRBJ2-6
TGTGCCAGCAGCTTAGTTGGCAGGGTATCTGGGGCCAACGTCCTGACTTTC
CASSLVGRVSGANVLTF
>-|TRBD1|TRBV7-3|TRBJ1-5
TGTGCCAGCAGCTCCACAGGGGACGGCGGTCAGCCCCAGCATTTT
CASSSTGDGGQPQHF
>-|-|TRBV12-3/TRBV12-4|TRBJ2-2
TGTGCCAGCAGTCCCGGAGGCAAGCGGGTGGTCGGGGAGCTGTTTTTT
CASSPGGKRVVGELFF
>-|-|TRBV29-1|TRBJ2-1
TGCAGCGTTTACCGGGGCATATCCAGCGAGCAGTTCTTC
CSVYRGISSEQFF
>-|-|TRBV20-1|TRBJ2-1
TGCAGTGCTCCCTCCTCCTACAATGAGCAGTTCTTC
CSAPSSYNEQFF
>-|-|TRBV12-3/TRBV12-4|TRBJ2-7
TGTGCCAGCAGTTCCATAGTTGGTAGCTACGAGCAGTACTTC
CASSSIVGSYEQYF
>-|TRBD2|TRBV4-3|TRBJ2-2
TGCGCCAGCAGCCTCCATGAGGGAGGGACCGGGGAGCTGTTTTTT
CASSLHEGGTGELFF
>-|TRBD1|TRBV6-2/TRBV6-3|TRBJ2-3
TGTGCCAGCGGTTGGACAGGGGGCGCAGATACGCAGTATTTT
CASGWTGGADTQYF
>-|TRBD2|TRBV5-1|TRBJ2-3
TGCGCCAGCAGCTTTACTAGCGGATCAGGAGATACGCAGTATTTT
CASSFTSGSGDTQYF
>-|TRBD2|TRBV20-1|TRBJ2-7
TGCAGTGCTAGAGATTCTGCAGGGGCGCCGGGACTAGCGGGGGCCCCTCTCTACGAGCAGTACTTC
CSARDSAGAPGLAGAPLYEQYF
>-|-|TRBV4-1|TRBJ2-6
TGCGCCAGCAGCCAAGATGAGGGGGCTGGGGCCAACGTCCTGACTTTC
CASSQDEGAGANVLTF
>-|-|TRBV5-6|TRBJ1-6
TGTGCCAGCAGCTTTGGAGGTTCACGGTCACCCCTCCACTTT
CASSFGGSRSPLHF
>-|-|TRBV3-1|TRBJ2-5
TGTGCCAGCAGCCACTGGGCAGGCCAAGAGACCCAGTACTTC
CASSHWAGQETQYF
>-|-|TRBV9|TRBJ1-5
TGTGCCAGCAGCGGAACAGGGTTGGGACAGCCCCAGCATTTT
CASSGTGLGQPQHF
>-|-|TRBV27|TRBJ2-5
TGTGCCAGCTCTAGGGCGTACCAAGAGACCCAGTACTTC
CASSRAYQETQYF
>-|TRBD1|TRBV15|TRBJ2-4
TGTGCCACCAGCCCGAGACAGGGGGTACACATTCAGTACTTC
CATSPRQGVHIQYF
>-|-|TRBV11-2|TRBJ1-2
TGTGCCAGCAGCTCCCCGAAAGGGGGGAGGGAATATGGCTACACCTTC
CASSSPKGGREYGYTF
>-|TRBD2|TRBV7-9|TRBJ2-1
TGTGCCAGTTGGGGGGGCAATGAGCAGTTCTTC
CASWGGNEQFF
>-|-|TRBV2|TRBJ2-2
TGTGCCAGCATACGGACATTGAACACCGGGGAGCTGTTTTTT
CASIRTLNTGELFF
>-|TRBD1|TRBV6-2/TRBV6-3|TRBJ2-3
TGTGCCACCCTGACAGGGCGCCCTAGCACAGATACGCAGTATTTT
CATLTGRPSTDTQYF
>once|-|TRBV4-1|TRBJ1-2
TGCGCCAGCAGCCAAGAAGGGTTCTATGGCTACACCTTC
CASSQEGFYGYTF
>-|-|TRBV7-9|TRBJ2-3
TGTGCCAGCAGCGAACGAGGCAGCACAGATACGCAGTATTTT
CASSERGSTDTQYF
>-|-|TRBV15|TRBJ2-2
TGTGCCACCAGCAGAGATCATCCAGCCCCCACCGGGGAGCTGTTTTTT
CATSRDHPAPTGELFF